Below are 17 T cell receptor beta chains sequenced from a single sample in a study of response to subunit inactivated influenza vaccine. TCRdb processed the RT-PCR reads anew with MiXCR; each CDR3 protein has one entry. The profile shows around 790,000 distinct CDR3 sequences, 21% of them singletons. Material: PBMCs from blood, obtained approximately 5 days after vaccination. The receptors come from a man in his fifties or sixties who received an inactivated influenza vaccine.

This clonotype was counted a few times. This chain joins TRBV7-9 and TRBJ2-7; the D gene is possibly TRBD2 (5 bases). V was pared by 1 base and J by 7 bases, with 17 bases between. The germline V gene encodes CDR1 SEHNR and CDR2 FQNEAQ (reference sequence). There are 15 residues in the CDR3. The CDR3 DNA reads as TGTGCCAGCAGCTTAGAATGGGCGGAGGCTGGGGAGCAGTACTTC. As protein: CASSLEWAEAGEQYF.

This chain connects TRBV11-2 to TRBJ1-4; D remains unclear. The CDR3 has 15 residues. V lost 0 bases to trimming and J lost 6 bases, with 11 bases between them. The germline gives CDR1 SGHAT, CDR2 FQNNGV. CDR3 nucleotide sequence: TGTGCCAGCAGCTTAGATCTCCACCACTATGAAAAACTGTTTTTT. Translated, it gives CASSLDLHHYEKLFF.

The chain recombines TRBV3-1 with TRBJ2-1; no reliable D call. The CDR3 runs to 16 residues. CDR1 and CDR2 (germline): LGHDT, YNNKEL (reference sequence). Deletions cut 1 base from V and 5 bases from J, with 15 bases between. The CDR3 DNA reads TGTGCCAGCAGCCAAGTAGGGCGGAGACCCAACAATGAGCAGTTCTTC. Its translation: CASSQVGRRPNNEQFF.

The chain recombines TRBV29-1 with TRBJ2-5, with 7 bases lining up with TRBD2. V was pared by 7 bases and J by 4 bases, with 12 bases of the junction left unmatched. The CDR3 has 14 residues. Germline CDR1 is SQVTM and CDR2 is ANQGSEA. DNA of the CDR3: TGCAGCGCGCGGGGCGGGAGTGTCGGAGAGACCCAGTACTTC. Protein sequence: CSARGGSVGETQYF.

J is TRBJ1-4 and V is TRBV16, with D unclear. The CDR3 length is 13 residues. Germline V gene sequence: CDR1 KGHSY, CDR2 FQNENV. V lost 0 bases to trimming and J lost 6 bases, with 5 bases between them. This CDR3 is CASSQSADEKLFF. The CDR3, as DNA: TGTGCCAGCAGCCAATCTGCAGATGAAAAACTGTTTTTT.

The chain carries TRBV5-1 and TRBJ2-7; D might be TRBD1 or TRBD2, each matching 5 bases. The germline CDR1 and CDR2 sequences are SGHRS and YFSETQ. V dropped 4 bases and J dropped 0 bases, with 11 bases sitting between them. This CDR3 has 14 amino acids. CDR3 in DNA: TGCGCCAGCAGCGTACGAGGGGCCTCCTACGAGCAGTACTTC. Protein product: CASSVRGASYEQYF.

The chain is built from TRBV10-3 and TRBJ2-7; 7 bases are shared with TRBD2. CDR1 and CDR2 (germline): ENHRY, SYGVKD. This CDR3 is built from 14 residues. V shed 10 bases, J shed 3 bases, and the junction held 12 bases outside the gene matches. CDR3 sequence reads: CATRASGDLYEQYF. CDR3 nucleotide sequence: TGTGCCACCAGGGCCAGCGGGGACCTCTACGAGCAGTACTTC.

In DNA form, the CDR3 reads TGTGCCAGCAGCCAAGAACAGGGTTATGGCTACACCTTC. Encoded protein: CASSQEQGYGYTF. V is TRBV3-1 and J is TRBJ1-2, with TRBD1 as a possible D gene (6 bases). This CDR3 is 13 amino acids long. Trimming left V 0 bases short and J 5 bases short, with 7 bases between. CDR1 is LGHDT, CDR2 YNNKEL, per germline (reference sequence).

The chain carries TRBV27 and TRBJ2-2; tentative D call: TRBD2 (6 bases). The length of the CDR3 is 15 residues. With 0 bases removed from V and 5 bases from J, the gap between germline ends came to 10 bases. The V gene's germline CDR1 is MNHEY and CDR2 SMNVEV (reference sequence). CDR3 in DNA: TGTGCCAGCAGTTTATCGGTGGAGGGGACCGGGGAGCTGTTTTTT. Amino acid sequence: CASSLSVEGTGELFF.

The chain has TRBV6-2 or TRBV6-3 and TRBJ1-5; D is ambiguous. The CDR3 covers 19 residues. Germline V gene sequence: CDR1 MNHEY, CDR2 SVGEGT. The V and J ends lost 2 bases and 0 bases respectively, with 20 bases between them. The chain's CDR3 is CASSYRPPGSLFSNQPQHF. The DNA for the CDR3 is TGTGCCAGCAGTTACCGACCCCCGGGCAGCCTCTTTAGCAATCAGCCCCAGCATTTT.

The chain recombines TRBV7-9 with TRBJ2-4; no clear D. Germline CDR1 reads SEHNR; CDR2 reads FQNEAQ (reference sequence). This CDR3 has 15 residues. The V gene lost 1 base and the J gene lost 0 bases, with 7 bases spanning the gap. CDR3 region: CASSLVSLAKNIQYF. In nucleotides, the CDR3 is TGTGCCAGCAGCTTAGTGAGCCTAGCCAAAAACATTCAGTACTTC. Full variable domain (outside the CDR3, taken from reference TRBV7-9 and TRBJ2-4): DTGVSQNPRHKITKRGQNVTFRCDPISEHNRLYWYRQTLGQGPEFLTYFQNEAQLEKSRLLSDRFSAERPKGSFSTLEIQRTEQGDSAMYLCASSLVSLAKNIQYFGAGTRLSVL.

This clonotype has more than one count but fewer than ten. This chain joins TRBV6-1 and TRBJ2-7; D is undetermined. The V gene's germline CDR1 is MNHNS and CDR2 SASEGT. V gave up 5 bases and J gave up 3 bases, with 17 bases separating them. There are 15 residues in the CDR3. CDR3 loop: CASSPQVPISYEQYF. The DNA of the CDR3 is TGTGCCAGCAGTCCCCAGGTTCCCATTAGCTACGAGCAGTACTTC.

V is TRBV7-9 and J is TRBJ2-1, with D possibly being TRBD1 or TRBD2 (6 bases each). Germline CDR1 reads SEHNR; CDR2 reads FQNEAQ (reference sequence). CDR3 length equals 16 residues. V gave up 5 bases and J gave up 7 bases, with 21 bases separating them. For the CDR3, the DNA is TGTGCCAGCAGCCGAACCCAGGGGTTTGGAGGGAATGAGCAGTTCTTC. This translates into CASSRTQGFGGNEQFF. Together with reference TRBV7-9 and TRBJ2-1, the CDR3 gives the full variable domain: DTGVSQNPRHKITKRGQNVTFRCDPISEHNRLYWYRQTLGQGPEFLTYFQNEAQLEKSRLLSDRFSAERPKGSFSTLEIQRTEQGDSAMYLCASSRTQGFGGNEQFFGPGTRLTVL.

The rearrangement links TRBV30 to TRBJ2-1; 8 nucleotides match TRBD2. V was pared by 0 bases and J by 3 bases, with 13 bases of the junction left unmatched. Germline CDR1 is GTSNPN and CDR2 is SVGIG (reference sequence). The CDR3 length is 18 residues. CDR3 sequence reads: CAWSVSKVAGIGYNEQFF. CDR3 DNA sequence: TGTGCCTGGAGTGTCAGTAAGGTAGCGGGGATAGGCTACAATGAGCAGTTCTTC.

This clonotype occurred a few times. V is TRBV6-2 or TRBV6-3 and J is TRBJ2-7; D remains unclear. The V gene's germline CDR1 is MNHEY and CDR2 SVGEGT. The CDR3 length is 14 residues. Trimming pared 0 bases from V and 0 bases from J, leaving 6 bases between. CDR3 sequence: CASSYSKGSYEQYF. CDR3 nucleotide sequence: TGTGCCAGCAGTTACTCGAAGGGCTCCTACGAGCAGTACTTC.

This clonotype was found a few times. This sequence joins TRBV7-2 and TRBJ2-3, with 7 bases lining up with TRBD1. The J segment lost 6 bases and the V segment lost 1 base, leaving 4 bases of the junction unmatched. The CDR3 totals 14 residues. Germline CDR1 is SGHTA and CDR2 is FQGNSA. The CDR3 loop is CASSLETGSDTQYF. CDR3 DNA: TGTGCCAGCAGCTTAGAGACAGGGAGCGATACGCAGTATTTT.

This clonotype was seen a few times. One junction end disagrees with the germline gene, perhaps due to a read error. The rearrangement joins TRBV2 to TRBJ1-1; 9 nucleotides line up with TRBD1. The CDR3 loop spans 15 amino acids. The V gene's germline CDR1 is SNHLY and CDR2 FYNNEI. CDR3 sequence: CASSPRTGVNAEAFF. CDR3 DNA sequence: TGTGCCAGCAGTCCCCGGACAGGGGTGAACGCTGAAGCTTTCTTT.